One TCR beta chain is described in this entry. Its antigen is not known. As the method for making TCR beta libraries, quantitative 5'-RACE with molecular barcodes was used. Each CDR3 protein is one row after TCRdb ran MiXCR on the 5' RACE reads. The sample lists about 160,000 distinct CDR3 sequences, approximately 9% occurring once. This record comes from a study of CD8 T cells in ankylosing spondylitis. General study findings and limits: Significant enrichment of disease-linked clones was reported in matched ankylosing spondylitis synovial fluid. A TCR beta motif made of several highly homologous variants seemed typical of ankylosing spondylitis blood. Earlier work had already found some motif variants in reactive arthritis synovial fluid and blood.

This CDR3 region has 16 residues. Germline V CDR1 and CDR2: LNHNV, YYDKDF (reference sequence). Trimming cost V 0 bases and J 2 bases; bases outside gene matches: 6. This TCR derives from a female donor with ankylosing spondylitis or in good health (not recorded which). The sequencing input was blood, either unsorted or a sorted T cell fraction (not recorded which). The chain is built from TRBV15 and TRBJ1-1; 7 bases are shared with TRBD1. The CDR3 bases are TGTGCCACCAGCAGAGACAGAACAGGGGAAAACACTGAAGCTTTCTTT. Its translation is CATSRDRTGENTEAFF.